The rows below give T cell receptor beta chains drawn from one sample of a study of blood T cell repertoires in COVID-19. Sequencing was performed with immunoSEQ multiplex PCR; in TCRdb, only in-frame clones are kept and a portion is missing. This repertoire shows about 160,000 clones, more than 65% found once; its top ten account for around 8.1%. Sequencing was carried out using peripheral blood. The source of these receptors is a woman aged 55-75 years with COVID-19, enrolled during active disease. The CDR3 runs from the conserved cysteine through the conserved F or W. D genes are given only for firm matches. Clone size appears in some rows only: once, few, many, or a class for an expanded clone.

V gene	D gene	clone size	J gene	CDR3 protein	CDR3 DNA
TRBV29-1	-	-	TRBJ1-5	CSVRDTGLGQPQHF	TGCAGCGTTCGGGATACAGGGTTGGGTCAGCCCCAGCATTTT
TRBV6-6	-	-	TRBJ1-6	CASSYTQRFWGSPLHF	TGTGCCAGCAGTTACACACAGAGGTTTTGGGGCTCACCCCTCCACTTT
TRBV4-1	TRBD1	-	TRBJ1-4	CASSQEQGAHEKLFF	TGCGCCAGCAGCCAAGAACAGGGGGCGCATGAAAAACTGTTTTTT
TRBV11-3	-	-	TRBJ2-5	CASSRRGPETQYF	TGTGCCAGCAGCCGGAGGGGCCCAGAGACCCAGTACTTC
TRBV29-1	-	-	TRBJ1-3	CSVETGSGNTIYF	TGCAGCGTTGAAACCGGCTCTGGAAACACCATATATTTT
TRBV7-2	TRBD2	-	TRBJ2-3	CASSLGGRAADTQYF	TGTGCCAGCAGCTTAGGCGGGAGGGCCGCAGATACGCAGTATTTT
TRBV6-5	-	-	TRBJ2-1	CASKSVPGSYNEQFF	TGTGCCAGCAAATCCGTCCCCGGCTCCTACAATGAGCAGTTCTTC
TRBV14	-	few	TRBJ1-6	CASSQETQASPLHF	TGTGCCAGCAGCCAAGAAACCCAGGCTTCACCCCTCCACTTT
TRBV3-1/TRBV3-2	TRBD2	-	TRBJ2-3	CASSQVPLAGGPTDTQYF	TGTGCCAGCAGCCAAGTCCCATTAGCGGGGGGCCCCACAGATACGCAGTATTTT
TRBV18	-	-	TRBJ1-2	CASSQETPGYGYTF	TGTGCCAGCTCACAGGAGACCCCGGGCTATGGCTACACCTTC
TRBV28	TRBD1	few	TRBJ2-2	CASSTSRDRTGELFF	TGTGCCAGCAGTACGTCCCGGGACAGAACCGGGGAGCTGTTTTTT
TRBV11-2	-	-	TRBJ2-3	CASMQGSTDTQYF	TGTGCCAGCATGCAGGGTAGCACAGATACGCAGTATTTT
TRBV7-3	TRBD2	once	TRBJ2-1	CASSQGLAGGGQFF	TGTGCCAGCAGCCAGGGACTAGCGGGAGGGGGGCAGTTCTTC
TRBV5-5	-	-	TRBJ1-3	CASSFHPDSGNTIYF	TGTGCCAGCAGCTTTCATCCAGACTCTGGAAACACCATATATTTT
TRBV6-6	-	-	TRBJ1-1	CASSRPPGEPRRAAEAFF	TGTGCCAGCAGCCGACCCCCCGGGGAACCCCGAAGGGCCGCTGAAGCTTTCTTT
TRBV5-4	-	-	TRBJ2-1	CASTQPGVLSYNEQFF	TGTGCCAGCACCCAACCGGGAGTCCTCTCCTACAATGAGCAGTTCTTC
TRBV5-4	-	-	TRBJ2-3	CASSRTVGHSTQYF	TGTGCCAGCAGCCGGACAGTGGGGCATAGTACGCAGTATTTT
TRBV19	-	few	TRBJ1-1	CASSSAAGRRTEAFF	TGTGCCAGTAGTTCGGCAGCGGGAAGAAGGACTGAAGCTTTCTTT
TRBV19	TRBD1	-	TRBJ2-6	CASRAGRGSGANVLTF	TGTGCCAGTAGAGCAGGCAGGGGGTCTGGGGCCAACGTCCTGACTTTC
TRBV5-5	-	-	TRBJ2-3	CASSRQRKDTQYF	TGTGCCAGCAGCAGACAGAGAAAGGATACGCAGTATTTT
TRBV12-3/TRBV12-4	TRBD1	medium-sized	TRBJ1-1	CASSLYRGTEAFF	TGTGCCAGCAGCCTATACAGGGGGACTGAAGCTTTCTTT
TRBV25-1	TRBD1	-	TRBJ2-5	CASSEWVDRGLIQETQYF	TGTGCCAGCAGTGAGTGGGTCGACAGGGGCCTGATCCAAGAGACCCAGTACTTC
TRBV2	-	-	TRBJ2-7	CASSVERREQYF	TGTGCCAGCAGCGTTGAGCGGAGGGAGCAGTACTTC
TRBV18	TRBD1	-	TRBJ1-1	CASSLLQGASGTEAFF	TGTGCCAGCTCGCTACTACAGGGGGCCTCGGGCACTGAAGCTTTCTTT
TRBV3-1/TRBV3-2	-	-	TRBJ2-1	CASSQTTSFEQFF	TGTGCCAGCAGCCAAACTACTAGTTTTGAGCAGTTCTTC
TRBV7-2	-	-	TRBJ2-1	CASSYSGNEQFF	TGTGCCAGCAGCTATAGCGGTAATGAGCAGTTCTTC
TRBV30	-	-	TRBJ1-6	CAWRDKNNSPLHF	TGTGCCTGGAGGGACAAGAATAATTCACCCCTCCACTTT
TRBV6-5	-	-	TRBJ2-7	CASSYSGRSSYEQYF	TGTGCCAGCAGTTACTCGGGTCGGAGTTCCTACGAGCAGTACTTC
TRBV30	TRBD2	-	TRBJ2-1	CACPGLAETNEQFF	TGTGCCTGTCCCGGACTAGCGGAGACCAATGAGCAGTTCTTC
TRBV6-5	-	-	TRBJ1-5	CASRGGYSNQPQHF	TGTGCCAGCAGGGGGGGATATAGCAATCAGCCCCAGCATTTT
TRBV3-1/TRBV3-2	TRBD1	-	TRBJ1-4	CASSLRQGNEKLFF	TGTGCCAGCAGCCTCCGACAGGGGAATGAAAAACTGTTTTTT
TRBV7-2	-	-	TRBJ1-2	CASSSPRGLLYGYTF	TGTGCCAGCAGCTCCCCGAGAGGACTACTCTATGGCTACACCTTC
TRBV11-2	-	-	TRBJ1-4	CASSLAGSRNEKLFF	TGTGCCAGCAGCTTAGCCGGGAGTCGGAATGAAAAACTGTTTTTT
TRBV5-8	TRBD1	few	TRBJ1-6	CASNPTGENSPLHF	TGTGCCAGCAACCCGACAGGGGAGAATTCACCCCTCCACTTT
TRBV4-2	TRBD2	-	TRBJ2-2	CASSQVRLAGGVNTGELFF	TGTGCCAGCAGCCAAGTGAGACTAGCGGGGGGTGTGAACACCGGGGAGCTGTTTTTT
TRBV7-3	TRBD2	-	TRBJ2-3	CASSPGLVPDTQYF	TGTGCCAGCAGCCCGGGACTAGTCCCAGATACGCAGTATTTT
TRBV5-1	-	-	TRBJ1-4	CASSPEGRGHEKLFF	TGCGCCAGCAGCCCAGAGGGGAGGGGCCATGAAAAACTGTTTTTT
TRBV7-2	TRBD2	many	TRBJ2-1	CASSLEGTSGRYEQFF	TGTGCCAGCAGCTTAGAGGGGACTAGCGGGAGGTATGAGCAGTTCTTC
TRBV28	-	-	TRBJ2-4	CASNKGLAKNIQYF	TGTGCCAGCAATAAGGGGCTAGCCAAAAACATTCAGTACTTC
TRBV29-1	TRBD1	-	TRBJ1-5	CSARQGSQPQHF	TGCAGCGCCCGACAGGGCTCTCAGCCCCAGCATTTT
TRBV29-1	TRBD2	-	TRBJ2-3	CSVEGLGGGARDTQYF	TGCAGCGTTGAGGGACTTGGCGGGGGGGCCCGGGATACGCAGTATTTT
TRBV18	TRBD1	once	TRBJ2-7	CASSSAGTVVRYEQYF	TGTGCCAGCTCATCCGCCGGGACAGTGGTTCGCTACGAGCAGTACTTC
TRBV11-2	TRBD1	-	TRBJ2-5	CASSQGQGVGVKTQYF	TGTGCCAGCAGCCAGGGACAGGGTGTTGGTGTAAAGACCCAGTACTTC
TRBV24-1	TRBD1	-	TRBJ1-5	CATSASQGASNQPQHF	TGTGCCACCAGTGCCTCACAGGGGGCGAGCAATCAGCCCCAGCATTTT
TRBV5-1	-	-	TRBJ2-2	CASSLDRGLPSGELFF	TGCGCCAGCAGCTTGGACAGGGGACTTCCGTCCGGGGAGCTGTTTTTT
TRBV10-1	-	once	TRBJ1-4	CASTPATNEKLFF	TGCGCCAGCACCCCTGCAACTAATGAAAAACTGTTTTTT
TRBV6-6	TRBD2	-	TRBJ2-7	CASGAGDAYF	TGTGCCAGCGGAGCGGGGGATGCGTACTTC
TRBV10-3	TRBD2	-	TRBJ2-4	CAISESLAGAKNIQYF	TGTGCCATCAGTGAGTCTCTAGCGGGAGCCAAAAACATTCAGTACTTC
TRBV7-2	-	few	TRBJ1-5	CASSFAGRQPQHF	TGTGCCAGCAGCTTTGCGGGGCGACAGCCCCAGCATTTT
TRBV4-2	-	-	TRBJ1-5	CASSQGRDQPQHF	TGTGCCAGCAGCCAAGGCAGGGATCAGCCCCAGCATTTT
TRBV6-5	-	-	TRBJ2-5	CASSYSAVQETQYF	TGTGCCAGCAGTTACTCGGCAGTACAAGAGACCCAGTACTTC
TRBV7-2	TRBD2	-	TRBJ2-7	CASSLEGGRAIYEQYF	TGTGCCAGCAGCTTAGAGGGCGGGAGGGCTATATACGAGCAGTACTTC
TRBV6-5	TRBD1	-	TRBJ2-3	CASSYDGRGLSDTQYF	TGTGCCAGCAGTTACGACGGCAGGGGGCTGTCAGATACGCAGTATTTT
TRBV5-1	-	-	TRBJ2-1	CASSLWRGPSYNEQFF	TGCGCCAGCAGCTTGTGGCGGGGGCCCTCCTACAATGAGCAGTTCTTC
TRBV7-9	-	few	TRBJ1-1	CASSLNQGGAEAFF	TGTGCCAGCAGCCTTAATCAGGGAGGGGCTGAAGCTTTCTTT
TRBV19	TRBD1	-	TRBJ1-1	CASSIRPPGQGRAEAFF	TGTGCCAGTAGTATTAGACCACCGGGACAGGGTCGCGCTGAAGCTTTCTTT
TRBV19	TRBD1	-	TRBJ1-1	CASSPGQGLAEAFF	TGTGCCAGTAGTCCCGGACAGGGTCTCGCTGAAGCTTTCTTT
TRBV7-8	-	-	TRBJ2-5	CASSPEVTGTFETQYF	TGTGCCAGCAGCCCAGAGGTGACAGGGACTTTCGAGACCCAGTACTTC
TRBV7-2	-	-	TRBJ2-7	CASSLEFGSYEQYF	TGTGCCAGCAGCTTAGAGTTTGGCAGCTACGAGCAGTACTTC
TRBV3-1/TRBV3-2	TRBD2	-	TRBJ2-3	CASSQDRGLVTQYF	TGTGCCAGCAGCCAAGATCGCGGACTAGTCACGCAGTATTTT